Sequencing of this T cell receptor (beta chain) was carried out in a study of T-cell reconstitution after alpha-beta-depleted transplantation in children (dated by TCRdb to about 2016). About the full investigation: The study quantitatively tracked T-cell immune reconstitution after TCRalphabeta/CD19-depleted allogeneic hematopoietic cell transplantation in children using TCR repertoire profiling.

Library creation used PCR. TCRdb lists the instrument as Illumina HiSeq 2500. TCR libraries were prepared with molecular barcoding, using unique molecular identifiers to normalize TCRbeta repertoire quantification. TCRdb took the public reads, trimmed them with fastp at Q25, ran MiXCR for clone calling and kept in-frame beta chains. Under each unique CDR3 protein, matching rows form one entry showing the most common genes and DNA. For this sample the table gives some 350,000 distinct CDR3 sequences, of which approximately 10% were detected only once. The ten largest clones capture 2% to 3% of the sample. This clonotype was picked up a small number of times. Its antigen remains unidentified. Base quality data are lacking; no much larger clone is found one base away. The input for sequencing was PBMCs from the stem cell graft donor, taken from the stem cell graft. The clonotype originates from a human donor who donated a stem cell graft to a child with acute lymphoblastic leukemia.

The CDR3 protein is CASRPQGSKNIQYF. The sequenced DNA is TGTGCCAGTAGGCCACAGGGGTCCAAAAACATTCAGTACTTC. The chain is made from TRBV19 and TRBJ2-4; the junction holds 7 bases that match TRBD1. Relative to germline, V is missing 6 bases and J is missing 2 bases, with 4 bases of the junction outside any gene match. The CDR3 contains 14 residues, cysteine and phenylalanine counted. The entry retains the CDR3 DNA only, 42 bases that are in frame from base 1. As encoded in the germline V gene (reference sequence), CDR1 is LNHDA while CDR2 is SQIVND.